Listed below are T cell receptor beta chains from one sample, sequenced in a study of radiation and T cells in renal cell carcinoma. Profiled with immunoSEQ multiplex PCR; TCRdb holds only in-frame clones, not every one. The sample gives under 200,000 clones, roughly 90% of which show up once; approximately 10% is in the top ten. This specimen was blood, taken from a patient whose treatment included radiotherapy and nephrectomy. These TCRs come from a woman between 50 and 59 years old with renal cell carcinoma. Each CDR3 is given with its conserved first and last residue. Each record gives: CDR3 length, J gene, V gene, CDR3 protein.

len: 13
j_gene: TRBJ1-2
v_gene: TRBV10-3
CDR3aa: CAITGGSAYGYTF

len: 15
j_gene: TRBJ1-5
v_gene: TRBV10-1
CDR3aa: CASSERTGHNQPQHF

len: 15
j_gene: TRBJ1-4
v_gene: TRBV10-1
CDR3aa: CASSELTGGDEKLFF

len: 12
j_gene: TRBJ2-4
v_gene: TRBV7-9
CDR3aa: CASSPTANIQYF

len: 15
j_gene: TRBJ2-1
v_gene: TRBV7-9
CDR3aa: CASSLQRGHYNEQFF

len: 13
j_gene: TRBJ2-5
v_gene: TRBV7-2
CDR3aa: CASSPPSEETQYF

len: 15
j_gene: TRBJ1-4
v_gene: TRBV7-9
CDR3aa: CASSLTGLTNEKLFF

len: 17
j_gene: TRBJ2-2
v_gene: TRBV4-2
CDR3aa: CASSQQPAGGNTGELFF

len: 13
j_gene: TRBJ2-2
v_gene: TRBV7-9
CDR3aa: CASRRTNTGELFF

len: 13
j_gene: TRBJ1-1
v_gene: TRBV13
CDR3aa: CASSYDKNTEAFF

len: 11
j_gene: TRBJ1-2
v_gene: TRBV25-1
CDR3aa: CAVQGGYGYTF

len: 16
j_gene: TRBJ1-1
v_gene: TRBV7-9
CDR3aa: CASSSGTGLMNTEAFF

len: 12
j_gene: TRBJ2-7
v_gene: TRBV6-1
CDR3aa: CASSEARYEQYF

len: 16
j_gene: TRBJ2-3
v_gene: TRBV4-2
CDR3aa: CASSSNGGTGGVTQYF

len: 15
j_gene: TRBJ1-1
v_gene: TRBV6-1
CDR3aa: CASSEEGRGLTEAFF

len: 14
j_gene: TRBJ1-2
v_gene: TRBV15
CDR3aa: CATSRAKVNYGYTF

len: 12
j_gene: TRBJ1-4
v_gene: TRBV6-1
CDR3aa: CASLKGAEKLFF

len: 12
j_gene: TRBJ1-1
v_gene: TRBV28
CDR3aa: CASSFREARAFF

len: 14
j_gene: TRBJ2-2
v_gene: TRBV4-1
CDR3aa: CASSQSRGTGELFF

len: 13
j_gene: TRBJ1-1
v_gene: TRBV10-3
CDR3aa: CAISVSAYAEAFF

len: 12
j_gene: TRBJ1-2
v_gene: TRBV2
CDR3aa: CASSRENYGYTF

len: 13
j_gene: TRBJ1-5
v_gene: TRBV19
CDR3aa: CASSMNRRQPQHF

len: 15
j_gene: TRBJ2-5
v_gene: TRBV11-3
CDR3aa: CASSFPQKSQETQYF

len: 14
j_gene: TRBJ2-7
v_gene: TRBV6-6
CDR3aa: CASRPPGQGVEQYF

len: 12
j_gene: TRBJ2-7
v_gene: TRBV29-1
CDR3aa: CSVEDRTYEQYF

len: 13
j_gene: TRBJ2-7
v_gene: TRBV25-1
CDR3aa: CASSESGIYEQYF

len: 15
j_gene: TRBJ2-7
v_gene: TRBV19
CDR3aa: CASSPGQGGVYEQYF

len: 14
j_gene: TRBJ1-6
v_gene: TRBV25-1
CDR3aa: CASSESPQFSPLHF

len: 14
j_gene: TRBJ1-1
v_gene: TRBV9
CDR3aa: CASSAFGGNTEAFF

len: 13
j_gene: TRBJ2-2
v_gene: TRBV19
CDR3aa: CASGGPNTGELFF

len: 13
j_gene: TRBJ1-2
v_gene: TRBV5-8
CDR3aa: CASSLQGAYGYTF

len: 15
j_gene: TRBJ2-3
v_gene: TRBV9
CDR3aa: CASSVRLSRTDTQYF

len: 14
j_gene: TRBJ2-2
v_gene: TRBV5-1
CDR3aa: CASSLLATGGELFF

len: 16
j_gene: TRBJ2-3
v_gene: TRBV6-1
CDR3aa: CASSELYRETADTQYF

len: 13
j_gene: TRBJ2-7
v_gene: TRBV7-2
CDR3aa: CASSFARGYEQYF

len: 14
j_gene: TRBJ1-2
v_gene: TRBV5-5
CDR3aa: CASSLATSSYGYTF

len: 14
j_gene: TRBJ1-1
v_gene: TRBV7-3
CDR3aa: CASSLTPDAAEAFF

len: 13
j_gene: TRBJ2-5
v_gene: TRBV7-3
CDR3aa: CASSRDTQETQYF

len: 15
j_gene: TRBJ2-3
v_gene: TRBV6-1
CDR3aa: CASKGGSPLGDTQYF

len: 14
j_gene: TRBJ2-3
v_gene: TRBV7-9
CDR3aa: CASSPTGGADTQYF

len: 18
j_gene: TRBJ1-5
v_gene: TRBV6-1
CDR3aa: CASSGVGGQLGANQPQHF

len: 14
j_gene: TRBJ1-1
v_gene: TRBV10-3
CDR3aa: CAISESGQNTEAFF

len: 16
j_gene: TRBJ2-7
v_gene: TRBV4-3
CDR3aa: CASSQEIGTPAFEQYF

len: 13
j_gene: TRBJ1-2
v_gene: TRBV5-1
CDR3aa: CASRGDSVYGYTF

len: 14
j_gene: TRBJ1-2
v_gene: TRBV6-5
CDR3aa: CASSYDGQGYGYTF

len: 14
j_gene: TRBJ1-2
v_gene: TRBV4-1
CDR3aa: CASNPGTLNYGYTF

len: 15
j_gene: TRBJ1-1
v_gene: TRBV6-5
CDR3aa: CASSYSTRGQTEAFF

len: 12
j_gene: TRBJ2-1
v_gene: TRBV29-1
CDR3aa: CSADTSYNEQFF

len: 14
j_gene: TRBJ1-3
v_gene: TRBV6-6
CDR3aa: CASRATEAGNTIYF

len: 15
j_gene: TRBJ2-3
v_gene: TRBV4-1
CDR3aa: CASSQKIASRDTQYF

len: 11
j_gene: TRBJ2-1
v_gene: TRBV7-2
CDR3aa: CASSNYNEQFF

len: 14
j_gene: TRBJ2-3
v_gene: TRBV6-5
CDR3aa: CASSDSKLTDTQYF

len: 13
j_gene: TRBJ2-7
v_gene: TRBV11-2
CDR3aa: CATGTGDSYEQYF

len: 14
j_gene: TRBJ1-2
v_gene: TRBV30
CDR3aa: CAWSVSGVGYGYTF

len: 15
j_gene: TRBJ1-3
v_gene: TRBV7-9
CDR3aa: CASSFSGDPGNTIYF

len: 13
j_gene: TRBJ2-1
v_gene: TRBV10-3
CDR3aa: CAISARDYNEQFF

len: 16
j_gene: TRBJ1-4
v_gene: TRBV19
CDR3aa: CASSIRQGVTNEKLFF

len: 15
j_gene: TRBJ1-2
v_gene: TRBV11-3
CDR3aa: CASSSRMDRNYGYTF

len: 16
j_gene: TRBJ2-1
v_gene: TRBV4-1
CDR3aa: CASSQVGRGSSNEQFF